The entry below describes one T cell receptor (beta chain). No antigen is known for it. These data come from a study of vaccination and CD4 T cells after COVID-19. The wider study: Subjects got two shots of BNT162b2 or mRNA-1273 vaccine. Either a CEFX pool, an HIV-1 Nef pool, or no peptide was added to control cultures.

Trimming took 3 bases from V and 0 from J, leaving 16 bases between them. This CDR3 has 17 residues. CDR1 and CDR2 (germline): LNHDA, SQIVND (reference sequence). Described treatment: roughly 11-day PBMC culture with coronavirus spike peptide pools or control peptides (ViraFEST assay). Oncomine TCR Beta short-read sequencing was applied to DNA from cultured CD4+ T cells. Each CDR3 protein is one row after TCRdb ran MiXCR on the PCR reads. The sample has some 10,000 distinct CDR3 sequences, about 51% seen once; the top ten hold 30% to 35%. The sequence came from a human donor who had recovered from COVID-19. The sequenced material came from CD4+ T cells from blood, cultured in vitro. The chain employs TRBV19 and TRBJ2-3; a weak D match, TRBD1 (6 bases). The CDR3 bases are TGTGCCAGTAGTATTCGAAGGACAGCAACTAGCACAGATACGCAGTATTTT. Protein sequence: CASSIRRTATSTDTQYF.